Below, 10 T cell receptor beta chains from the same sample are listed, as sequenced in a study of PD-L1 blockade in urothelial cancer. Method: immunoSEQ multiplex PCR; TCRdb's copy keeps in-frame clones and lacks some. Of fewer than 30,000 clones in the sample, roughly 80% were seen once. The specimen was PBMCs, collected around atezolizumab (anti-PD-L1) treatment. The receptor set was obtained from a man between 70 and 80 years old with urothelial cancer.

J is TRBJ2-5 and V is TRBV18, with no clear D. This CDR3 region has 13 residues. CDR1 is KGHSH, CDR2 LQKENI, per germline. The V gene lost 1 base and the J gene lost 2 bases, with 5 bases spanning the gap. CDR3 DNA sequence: TGTGCCAGCTCACCACAACAGCAAGAGACCCAGTACTTC. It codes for CASSPQQQETQYF.

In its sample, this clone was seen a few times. The CDR3 region is CASSARGESYEQYF. DNA of the CDR3: TGTGCCAGCAGCGCCCGCGGGGAATCCTACGAGCAGTACTTC. This rearrangement joins TRBV5-4 to TRBJ2-7; D possibly corresponds to TRBD2 (6 bases). Germline V gene sequence: CDR1 SGHNT, CDR2 YYREEE (reference sequence). This CDR3 has 14 amino acids. Trimming removed 4 bases from V and 1 base from J, with 12 bases in between. Combining the CDR3 with reference TRBV5-4 and TRBJ2-7 gives the whole variable domain ETGVTQSPTHLIKTRGQQVTLRCSSQSGHNTVSWYQQALGQGPQFIFQYYREEENGRGNFPPRFSGLQFPNYSSELNVNALELDDSALYLCASSARGESYEQYFGPGTRLTVT.

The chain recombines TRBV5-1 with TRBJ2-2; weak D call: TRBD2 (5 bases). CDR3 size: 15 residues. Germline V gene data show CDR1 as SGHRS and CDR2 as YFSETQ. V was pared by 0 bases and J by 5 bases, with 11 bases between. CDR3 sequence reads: CASSLDSEVTGELFF. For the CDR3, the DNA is TGCGCCAGCAGCTTGGATTCGGAGGTTACCGGGGAGCTGTTTTTT.

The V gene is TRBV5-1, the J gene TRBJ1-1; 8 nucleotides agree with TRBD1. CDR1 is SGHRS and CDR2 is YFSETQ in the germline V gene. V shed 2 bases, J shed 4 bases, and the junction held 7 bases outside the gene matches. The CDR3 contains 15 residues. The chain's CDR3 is CASSFRTGGRTEAFF. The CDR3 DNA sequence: TGCGCCAGCAGCTTTCGAACAGGGGGTCGCACTGAAGCTTTCTTT.

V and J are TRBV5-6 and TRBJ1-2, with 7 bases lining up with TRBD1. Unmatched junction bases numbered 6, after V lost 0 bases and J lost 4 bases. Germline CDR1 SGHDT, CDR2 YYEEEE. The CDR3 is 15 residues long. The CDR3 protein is CASSLGDSNFYGYTF. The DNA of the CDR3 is TGTGCCAGCAGCTTGGGGGACAGCAATTTCTATGGCTACACCTTC. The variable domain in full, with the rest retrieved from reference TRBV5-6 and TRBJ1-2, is DAGVTQSPTHLIKTRGQQVTLRCSPKSGHDTVSWYQQALGQGPQFIFQYYEEEERQRGNFPDRFSGHQFPNYSSELNVNALLLGDSALYLCASSLGDSNFYGYTFGSGTRLTVV.

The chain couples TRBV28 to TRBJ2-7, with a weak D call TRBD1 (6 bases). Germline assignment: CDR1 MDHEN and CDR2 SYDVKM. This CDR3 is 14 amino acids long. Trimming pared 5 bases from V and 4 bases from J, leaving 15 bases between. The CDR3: CASSRRGGRYEQYF. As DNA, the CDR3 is TGTGCCAGCAGTAGGCGTGGGGGCAGGTACGAGCAGTACTTC.

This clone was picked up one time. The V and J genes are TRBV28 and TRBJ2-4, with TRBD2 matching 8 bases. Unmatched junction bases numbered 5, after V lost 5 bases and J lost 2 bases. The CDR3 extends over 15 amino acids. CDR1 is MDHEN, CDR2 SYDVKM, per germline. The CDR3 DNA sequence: TGTGCCAGCAGTGGAACTAGCGGCCCCAAAAACATTCAGTACTTC. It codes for CASSGTSGPKNIQYF.

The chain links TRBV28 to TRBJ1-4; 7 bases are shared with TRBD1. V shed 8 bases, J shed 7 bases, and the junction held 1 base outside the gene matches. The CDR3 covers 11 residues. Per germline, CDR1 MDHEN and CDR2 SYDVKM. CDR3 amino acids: CASGTAEKLFF. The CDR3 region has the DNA TGTGCCAGCGGGACAGCTGAAAAACTGTTTTTT.

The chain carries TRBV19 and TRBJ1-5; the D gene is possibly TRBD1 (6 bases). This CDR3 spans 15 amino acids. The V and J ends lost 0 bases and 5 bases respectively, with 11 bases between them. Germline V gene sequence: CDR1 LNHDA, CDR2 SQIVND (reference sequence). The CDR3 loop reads CASSIDVQGHQPQHF. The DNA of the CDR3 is TGTGCCAGTAGTATAGATGTACAGGGTCATCAGCCCCAGCATTTT.

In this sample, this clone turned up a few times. The CDR3 loop reads CASSLRWGTDTQYF. The CDR3 DNA follows: TGTGCCAGCAGTTTGCGGTGGGGCACAGATACGCAGTATTTT. The chain uses TRBV28 and TRBJ2-3; D ambiguous. Germline V gene data show CDR1 as MDHEN and CDR2 as SYDVKM. This CDR3 is built from 14 residues. The ends were cut back, 3 bases at V and 1 base at J, with 8 bases in the middle.